The clone carrying this T cell receptor beta chain was counted a few times. In the authors' methods: Nucleated cell counts were estimated from reference gene primer amplification. Using immunoSEQ multiplex PCR, the repertoire was profiled, and TCRdb retains in-frame clones only, with some absent. That table furnishes V, J and clone size, whereas the DNA furnished D and trimming. The sample carries tens of thousands of clones, about 81% recorded once. The data are from a study of blood T cell repertoires in COVID-19. Deletions cut 2 bases from V and 6 bases from J, with 20 bases between. This CDR3 is 16 amino acids long.

This clonotype was sampled from a human donor with acute or convalescent COVID-19. The donor label of this sample is uncertain. The rearrangement links TRBV23-1 to TRBJ2-7; TRBD1 might be the D (5 bases). TRBV23-1 is an ORF for which the function is uncertain. Sequencing was carried out using peripheral blood. The DNA for the CDR3 is TGCGCCAGCAGTCAACCCTCACAGGTTAAACCATTCGAGCAGTACTTC. Translation gives CASSQPSQVKPFEQYF.